Each of the 23 T cell receptor beta chains below was sequenced from the same sample in a study of regulatory T cells in long-lasting Graves disease. Researchers made TCR beta libraries by using iRepertoire HTBI primers and running Arm-PCR on CDR3 regions. TCRdb analysed the multiplex PCR reads with MiXCR anew, one entry per CDR3 protein. The profile covers about 320,000 distinct CDR3 sequences, with 15% to 20% appearing a single time and roughly 35% taken by the ten largest. Sample time point: newly diagnosed GD, antithyroid drugs for less than 3 months. RNA from PBMCs was the source of the TCR library. The sample was peripheral blood mononuclear cells (PBMCs), taken at new diagnosis, from a patient treated with antithyroid drugs. The receptors stem from a female donor with Graves disease.

The rearrangement uses TRBV28 and TRBJ1-5; D gene unclear. The V and J ends lost 6 bases and 8 bases respectively, with 14 bases between them. CDR3 length: 13 residues. Germline V gene sequence: CDR1 MDHEN, CDR2 SYDVKM. The CDR3 here is CASRRTARKPQHF. As DNA, the CDR3 is TGTGCCAGCAGAAGGACTGCCAGGAAGCCCCAGCATTTT.

Ten or more counts support this clonotype. CDR3 in DNA: TGTGCCAGCAGTGAGTTGGGGACAGGGATCTACAATGAGCAGTTCTTC. This encodes CASSELGTGIYNEQFF. This chain connects TRBV2 to TRBJ2-1; 9 bases are shared with TRBD1. This CDR3 has 16 amino acids. Germline V gives CDR1 SNHLY, CDR2 FYNNEI. Trimming at V came to 3 bases and at J to 3 bases, leaving 6 bases not matched to a gene.

The sample holds many counts of this clonotype. The chain employs TRBV10-3 and TRBJ1-2, with D maybe TRBD1 (5 bases). Germline V gene sequence: CDR1 ENHRY, CDR2 SYGVKD. CDR3 size: 13 residues. With 6 bases removed from V and 7 bases from J, the gap between germline ends came to 15 bases. The CDR3 DNA sequence: TGTGCCATCAGGCCCGGGGACCTAAGTGGCTACACCTTC. Translated, it gives CAIRPGDLSGYTF.

There are many counts of this clonotype. This sequence joins TRBV9 and TRBJ1-6, with 7 bases identical to TRBD1. This CDR3 comprises 15 residues. Germline V CDR1 and CDR2: SGDLS, YYNGEE. Trimming took 3 bases from V and 5 from J; bases not matched to a gene: 5. The DNA of the CDR3 is TGTGCCAGCAGCGCCAGGGGACAGAATAATTCACCCCTCCACTTT. Its protein is CASSARGQNNSPLHF.

This clonotype was seen at least ten times. This chain connects TRBV28 to TRBJ1-2; D is ambiguous. Between the trimmed V and J ends, which lost 6 bases and 4 bases, there was a span of 9 bases. Germline V gene lookup returns CDR1 MDHEN and CDR2 SYDVKM. The CDR3 consists of 12 residues. The CDR3 loop reads CASRGRFYGYTF. Written as DNA, the CDR3 is TGTGCCAGCAGGGGCCGTTTCTATGGCTACACCTTC.

This clonotype came up many times. The genes are TRBV28 and TRBJ1-6; no clear D. Per the germline V gene, CDR1 is MDHEN and CDR2 is SYDVKM. With 6 bases removed from V and 5 bases from J, the gap between germline ends came to 14 bases. The CDR3 runs to 15 residues. The CDR3 nucleotides are TGTGCCAGCAGGATCCGGGCCGCGGATAATTCACCCCTCCACTTT. Translating gives CASRIRAADNSPLHF.

This clonotype was counted at least ten times. This chain uses TRBV15 with TRBJ2-6; unclear D gene. V lost 5 bases and J 0 bases, leaving 11 bases between the germline ends. Germline CDR1 is LNHNV and CDR2 is YYDKDF (reference sequence). The CDR3 is 16 amino acids. The CDR3 DNA follows: TGTGCCACCAGCCACCTGTCACCCTCTGGGGCCAACGTCCTGACTTTC. Translated, it gives CATSHLSPSGANVLTF.

In its sample, this clonotype was seen many times. The chain recombines TRBV2 with TRBJ2-1; D remains ambiguous. V was shortened by 6 bases and J by 6 bases, with 9 bases between the two germline ends. The CDR3 runs to 12 residues. CDR1 is SNHLY, CDR2 FYNNEI, per germline. The CDR3 DNA reads as TGTGCCAGCAGCCGGTTGGGCAATGAGCAGTTCTTC. As protein: CASSRLGNEQFF.

V and J are TRBV11-3 and TRBJ1-2, with D possibly matching TRBD1 (6 bases). The V and J ends lost 2 bases and 8 bases respectively, with 12 bases between them. The germline V gene encodes CDR1 SGHNT and CDR2 YENEEA. The CDR3 is made up of 13 amino acids. The CDR3 here is CASSLSTGRGYTF. The CDR3 DNA reads as TGTGCCAGCAGCTTATCAACAGGGCGAGGCTACACCTTC.

Many counts were recorded for this clonotype. The chain uses TRBV20-1 and TRBJ2-1; 11 nucleotides line up with TRBD1. The CDR3 totals 15 residues. The germline V gene has CDR1 DFQATT and CDR2 SNEGSKA (reference sequence). V lost 4 bases, J lost 10 bases, and 12 bases stayed unmatched. The CDR3 DNA is TGCAGTGCTACCCTAGGGGGACAGGGGGTGATGGAGCAGTTCTTC. Translation: CSATLGGQGVMEQFF.

V gene TRBV20-1 combines with J gene TRBJ1-4; D uncertain. Trimming pared 3 bases from V and 1 base from J, leaving 9 bases between. The CDR3 covers 14 residues. Germline assignment: CDR1 DFQATT and CDR2 SNEGSKA (reference sequence). CDR3 region: CSASQGRTNEKLFF. CDR3 sequence (DNA): TGCAGTGCTAGCCAAGGGCGAACTAATGAAAAACTGTTTTTT.

As to this clonotype: Given a much more abundant clone one base away, this may be a read error. The CDR3 reads CATSEGQGDGYAF. The CDR3 DNA follows: TGTGCCACCAGTGAAGGACAGGGGGATGGCTACGCCTTC. The chain recombines TRBV24-1 with TRBJ1-2; 10 bases fit TRBD1. Germline lookup yields CDR1 KGHDR and CDR2 SFDVKD. The CDR3 loop spans 13 amino acids.

Concerning this clonotype itself: A far larger clone differs by one base, so this is likely a read error. The chain joins TRBV7-8 to TRBJ1-2; maybe TRBD1 (6 bases). The germline gives CDR1 SGHVS, CDR2 FQNEAQ. The CDR3 has 17 amino acids. Written as DNA, the CDR3 is TGTGCCAGCAGCCCGACAGGAGGCATAGGGATGAACTATTGCTACACCTTC. Protein: CASSPTGGIGMNYCYTF.

This clonotype has a handful of counts. The CDR3 sequence is CASSSDRGYEKLFF. The CDR3 nucleotides read TGTGCCAGCAGTTCCGACAGGGGATATGAAAAACTGTTTTTT. The chain uses TRBV12-3 or TRBV12-4 and TRBJ1-4, with 8 bases lining up with TRBD1. V was clipped by 4 bases and J by 6 bases; unmatched bases: 4. This CDR3 contains 14 residues.

In this sample, this clonotype turned up many times. The chain uses TRBV5-1 and TRBJ2-3; D gene ambiguous. The CDR3 is 16 amino acids. Per germline, CDR1 SGHRS and CDR2 YFSETQ. V was cut by 1 base and J by 0 bases, with 12 bases left in between. CDR3 DNA sequence: TGCGCCAGCAGCTTGAAATCGGTACTTAGCACAGATACGCAGTATTTT. Translation gives CASSLKSVLSTDTQYF.

This chain links TRBV19 with TRBJ2-1, with D possibly matching TRBD2 (6 bases). Trimming left V 9 bases short and J 5 bases short, with 17 bases between. This CDR3 spans 14 amino acids. Germline CDR1 and CDR2: LNHDA and SQIVND (reference sequence). Here the CDR3 reads CASLPWPGDNEQFF. The CDR3 nucleotides read TGTGCCAGCCTCCCTTGGCCGGGGGACAATGAGCAGTTCTTC.

This clonotype was counted a few times. CDR3 residues: CASISPGDRAQKCTF. The CDR3 DNA reads as TGTGCCAGCATAAGTCCCGGGGACAGGGCTCAAAAATGCACCTTC. The J gene is TRBJ1-2, the V gene TRBV12-3 or TRBV12-4, with TRBD1 identical over 9 bases. V was pared by 7 bases and J by 13 bases, with 19 bases of the junction left unmatched. The CDR3 loop spans 15 amino acids.

This clonotype was seen many times. This rearrangement joins TRBV19 to TRBJ1-5; no firm D call. V lost 5 bases, J lost 5 bases, and 19 bases lay in between. The CDR3 spans 16 residues. The germline V gene has CDR1 LNHDA and CDR2 SQIVND (reference sequence). The CDR3: CASSQGPERADQPQHF. In DNA, the CDR3 is TGTGCCAGTAGTCAAGGACCCGAGCGAGCGGATCAGCCCCAGCATTTT.

This clonotype was observed many times. The gene calls are TRBV12-3 or TRBV12-4 and TRBJ2-4; no firm D call. The CDR3 has 14 residues. Trimming cost V 1 base and J 9 bases, with 13 bases left between them. Written as DNA, the CDR3 is TGTGCCAGCAGTTTAGGTGGGAATTTGGGCATTCAGTACTTC. Protein product: CASSLGGNLGIQYF.

In this sample, this clonotype turned up many times. The chain combines TRBV24-1 with TRBJ2-5; possible D gene TRBD1, 6 bases. Trimming left V 4 bases short and J 3 bases short, with 14 bases between. Germline V gives CDR1 KGHDR, CDR2 SFDVKD. The CDR3 is 15 residues long. DNA of the CDR3: TGTGCCACCAGTGACCCCAGGGCAGGGGAAGAGACCCAGTACTTC. Protein product: CATSDPRAGEETQYF.

This clonotype has more than one count but fewer than ten. The chain employs TRBV5-8 and TRBJ2-6, with 11 bases aligning to TRBD1. Germline CDR1 is SGHTS and CDR2 is YDEGEE. Trimming removed 2 bases from V and 3 bases from J; junction bases left unmatched: 4. This CDR3 has 17 residues. The CDR3 loop is CASSLGQGAYGANVLTF. DNA of the CDR3: TGTGCCAGCAGCTTAGGACAGGGGGCTTATGGGGCCAACGTCCTGACTTTC.

This clonotype was found many times. J is TRBJ1-1 and V is TRBV29-1; tentatively, D is TRBD1 (5 bases). The germline CDR1 and CDR2 sequences are SQVTM and ANQGSEA. The CDR3 totals 13 residues. The V end lost 2 bases, the J end lost 2 bases, and 9 bases lay between the germline ends. In nucleotides, the CDR3 is TGCAGCGTTGAAAGGACATTAAACACTGAAGCTTTCTTT. It yields the protein CSVERTLNTEAFF. Combining the CDR3 with reference TRBV29-1 and TRBJ1-1 gives the whole variable domain SAVISQKPSRDICQRGTSLTIQCQVDSQVTMMFWYRQQPGQSLTLIATANQGSEATYESGFVIDKFPISRPNLTFSTLTVSNMSPEDSSIYLCSVERTLNTEAFFGQGTRLTVV.

This clonotype was seen ten or more times. The CDR3 DNA reads as TGTGCCAGCAGTCGACCGGGACAAGTTGAAGCTTTCTTT. Its translation is CASSRPGQVEAFF. This chain joins TRBV12-3 or TRBV12-4 and TRBJ1-1; D perhaps matches TRBD1 (6 bases). V was pared by 5 bases and J by 7 bases, with 14 bases between. The CDR3 runs to 13 residues.